The clone carrying this T cell receptor beta chain occurred many times. This record comes from a study of identical twins. TCRdb independently ran MiXCR on the 5' RACE reads; one entry per CDR3 protein. The table has approximately 220,000 distinct CDR3 sequences, 6% to 8.5% seen once. These same records also appear under a second study, on yellow fever vaccine responses in identical twins.

The specimen was CD8+ T cells sorted from blood. This receptor was obtained from a woman in her late teens or twenties in good health.

DNA of the CDR3: TGTGCCAGCAGCCCCGCCGAGACCTACGAGCAGTACTTC. Residues: CASSPAETYEQYF. The genes are TRBV9 and TRBJ2-7, with D uncertain. The V end lost 4 bases, the J end lost 2 bases, and 10 bases lay between the germline ends. The CDR3 is 13 residues long. The germline gives CDR1 SGDLS, CDR2 YYNGEE.